The 4 T cell receptor beta chains in this list originate from one sample, sequenced in a study of vaccination and CD4 T cells after COVID-19. These receptors have no known antigen. The Oncomine TCR Beta short-read assay was what sequenced the DNA obtained from cultured CD4+ T cells. MiXCR, run by TCRdb on the PCR reads, gives a single entry per CDR3 protein. The sample consists of about 16,000 distinct CDR3 sequences, less than 70% of them appearing once. Treatment given: approximately nine-day PBMC culture with coronavirus spike peptide pools or control peptides (ViraFEST assay). Sequencing was performed on CD4+ T cells from blood, cultured in vitro, taken before SARS-CoV-2 vaccination. All receptors derive from a human donor who had recovered from COVID-19.

A single count supports this clonotype. V gene TRBV28 combines with J gene TRBJ2-3, with 7 bases fitting TRBD2. From germline, CDR1 is MDHEN and CDR2 SYDVKM. The CDR3 sequence is 14 residues long. Trimming cost V 1 base and J 12 bases; bases outside gene matches: 10. Written as DNA, the CDR3 is TGTGCCAGCAGTTTATCCCTAGCGGTCCTATTCCAGTATTTT. It translates to CASSLSLAVLFQYF. Full variable domain (rest looked up from reference TRBV28 and TRBJ2-3): DVKVTQSSRYLVKRTGEKVFLECVQDMDHENMFWYRQDPGLGLRLIYFSYDVKMKEKGDIPEGYSVSREKKERFSLILESASTNQTSMYLCASSLSLAVLFQYFGPGTRLTVL.

This chain connects TRBV5-4 to TRBJ1-2, with 12 nucleotides matching TRBD1. Germline V lookup: CDR1 SGHNT, CDR2 YYREEE (reference sequence). V shed 3 bases and J 8 bases; nucleotides not matched to a gene: 5. The CDR3 has 14 residues. CDR3 in DNA: TGTGCCAGCAGCTCGGGACAGGGGGCGGGAGGCTACACCTTC. This gives the protein CASSSGQGAGGYTF.

V and J are TRBV25-1 and TRBJ2-3, with D possibly being TRBD1 or TRBD2 (6 bases each). The length of the CDR3 is 15 residues. The V end was cut by 5 bases, the J end by 6 bases, with 18 bases between. Germline CDR1 and CDR2: MGHDK and SYGVNS. The CDR3 sequence is CASSRRPGGPDTQYF. The DNA of the CDR3 is TGTGCCAGCAGTCGGAGACCCGGGGGCCCCGATACGCAGTATTTT.

The chain is built from TRBV30 and TRBJ2-3, with D hard to call. V dropped 0 bases and J dropped 6 bases, with 4 bases sitting between them. Per germline, CDR1 GTSNPN and CDR2 SVGIG (reference sequence). The CDR3 extends over 11 amino acids. Here the CDR3 reads CAWSVGDTQYF. The CDR3 bases are TGTGCCTGGAGTGTGGGCGATACGCAGTATTTT.